A selection of T cell receptor beta chains follows, all from one sample in a study of vaccination and CD4 T cells after COVID-19. TCRdb analysed the PCR reads with MiXCR anew, one entry per CDR3 protein. In the table there are approximately 12,000 distinct CDR3 sequences, about 50% of which are singletons. No antigen is known for these receptors. Sequencing used CD4+ T cells from blood, cultured in vitro. These receptors were collected from a human donor who had recovered from COVID-19. The CDR3 runs from the conserved cysteine through the conserved F or W. The D gene is left open where the match is weak. Some rows mark clone size as missing; the rest say once, few, many or name a class of expanded clone.

TRBJ2-3	TRBV20-1	TRBD2	16	.	CSARPWTSGRTDTQYF	TGCAGTGCTAGACCATGGACTAGCGGGAGAACAGATACGCAGTATTTT
TRBJ2-5	TRBV2	.	12	.	CASSDEGETQYF	TGTGCCAGCAGTGACGAAGGAGAGACCCAGTACTTC
TRBJ2-5	TRBV6-1	.	16	few	CASSNRGLWGQETQYF	TGTGCCAGCAGTAACCGGGGCCTTTGGGGCCAAGAGACCCAGTACTTC
TRBJ1-1	TRBV20-1	TRBD1	14	.	CSARTGGTSREAFF	TGCAGTGCGCGGACAGGGGGAACCTCTCGCGAAGCTTTCTTT
TRBJ2-2	TRBV6-1	TRBD2	15	few	CASSLWAGVAGELFF	TGTGCCAGCAGCCTCTGGGCGGGAGTTGCCGGGGAGCTGTTTTTT
TRBJ2-2	TRBV27	.	14	.	CASSLRPNTGELFF	TGTGCCAGCAGTTTACGGCCGAACACCGGGGAGCTGTTTTTT
TRBJ1-1	TRBV7-3	.	13	.	CASSLDRMTEAFF	TGTGCCAGCAGTCTAGACAGGATGACTGAAGCTTTCTTT
TRBJ2-5	TRBV28	TRBD2	17	.	CATTAASGRPGQETQYF	TGTGCCACCACCGCGGCTAGCGGGAGGCCGGGACAAGAGACCCAGTACTTC
TRBJ1-5	TRBV5-1	.	14	few	CASSTGTGNQPQHF	TGCGCCAGCAGCACGGGGACGGGCAATCAGCCCCAGCATTTT
TRBJ1-4	TRBV28	.	14	.	CASSLLGDNEKLFF	TGTGCCAGCAGTTTATTGGGGGACAATGAAAAACTGTTTTTT
TRBJ2-7	TRBV20-1	TRBD2	15	few	CSASDWLAGDYEQYF	TGCAGTGCTAGTGATTGGCTAGCGGGAGACTACGAGCAGTACTTC
TRBJ1-2	TRBV7-3	TRBD1	15	.	CASSLSAGTANGYTF	TGTGCCAGCAGCTTAAGCGCCGGGACAGCAAATGGCTACACCTTC
TRBJ2-1	TRBV15	TRBD2	15	.	CATSRTSGTINEQFF	TGTGCCACCAGCAGGACTAGCGGGACAATCAATGAGCAGTTCTTC
TRBJ2-5	TRBV19	.	14	.	CASSQWFGQETQYF	TGTGCCAGTAGCCAGTGGTTCGGGCAAGAGACCCAGTACTTC
TRBJ1-1	TRBV7-9	.	11	.	CASRRNTEAFF	TGTGCCAGCAGAAGAAACACTGAAGCTTTCTTT
TRBJ2-5	TRBV19	.	16	.	CASSISGRGARETQYF	TGTGCCAGTAGTATAAGTGGCAGGGGTGCGCGAGAGACCCAGTACTTC
TRBJ2-7	TRBV20-1	TRBD2	14	.	CSASDSGRTGEQYF	TGCAGTGCTAGTGATAGCGGGAGGACTGGAGAGCAGTACTTC
TRBJ1-1	TRBV19	TRBD1	13	.	CASSRDRASQAFF	TGTGCCAGTAGTAGGGACAGGGCGTCACAAGCTTTCTTT
TRBJ1-5	TRBV6-1	TRBD1	16	few	CASSVSGQGGNQPQHF	TGTGCCAGCAGCGTTTCCGGACAGGGGGGCAATCAGCCCCAGCATTTT
TRBJ1-1	TRBV18	.	15	.	CASSPPGRTNTEAFF	TGTGCCAGCTCACCCCCGGGGAGGACCAACACTGAAGCTTTCTTT
TRBJ2-5	TRBV2	TRBD2	17	few	CASSGTEWTSVQETQYF	TGTGCCAGCAGTGGGACCGAGTGGACTAGCGTACAAGAGACCCAGTACTTC
TRBJ1-6	TRBV7-2	TRBD1	14	.	CASSVRGRESPLHF	TGTGCCAGCAGCGTCAGGGGGCGAGAGTCACCCCTCCACTTT
TRBJ1-2	TRBV7-3	.	15	.	CASSDFTPSTDGYTF	TGTGCCAGCAGCGATTTTACCCCATCTACCGACGGCTACACCTTC
TRBJ2-3	TRBV14	TRBD2	17	.	CASSQDLAGGVSDTQYF	TGTGCCAGCAGCCAAGATCTCGCGGGAGGGGTTTCAGATACGCAGTATTTT
TRBJ1-5	TRBV28	.	17	.	CASSRPKGGHFNQPQHF	TGTGCCAGCAGCCGGCCTAAAGGGGGGCACTTCAATCAGCCCCAGCATTTT
TRBJ1-2	TRBV20-1	.	14	.	CSALVSPLNYGYTF	TGCAGCGCCTTGGTCTCCCCTCTTAACTATGGCTACACCTTC
TRBJ1-5	TRBV7-7	.	13	.	CASSLAENQPQHF	TGTGCCAGCAGCTTGGCAGAGAATCAGCCCCAGCATTTT
TRBJ2-5	TRBV24-1	.	15	.	CATSPRVSSQETQYF	TGTGCCACCAGTCCCCGGGTGAGCAGCCAAGAGACCCAGTACTTC
TRBJ1-5	TRBV18	.	14	once	CASSLDRSNQPQHF	TGTGCCAGCTCACTCGACAGAAGCAATCAGCCCCAGCATTTT
TRBJ2-6	TRBV2	.	15	.	CASSAATAGANVLTF	TGTGCCAGCAGTGCGGCGACAGCGGGGGCCAACGTCCTGACTTTC
TRBJ1-5	TRBV7-8	.	17	few	CASSFSNRRAKGQPQHF	TGTGCCAGCAGCTTCTCCAACAGAAGAGCGAAGGGTCAGCCCCAGCATTTT
TRBJ1-6	TRBV28	.	15	few	CATKGPSSYNSPLHF	TGTGCCACGAAGGGTCCCAGCTCCTATAATTCACCCCTCCACTTT
TRBJ2-5	TRBV6-2/TRBV6-3	TRBD1	14	few	CASSYGDRKETQYF	TGTGCCAGCAGTTACGGGGACAGAAAAGAGACCCAGTACTTC
TRBJ2-7	TRBV6-1	.	13	few	CASSRTGSYEQYF	TGTGCCAGCAGTCGGACGGGTTCCTACGAGCAGTACTTC
TRBJ1-5	TRBV18	TRBD1	14	.	CASSPRTGPGPQHF	TGTGCCAGCTCACCAAGGACAGGGCCGGGGCCCCAGCATTTT
TRBJ1-5	TRBV20-1	.	14	.	CSARALRFEQPQHF	TGCAGTGCTAGAGCCCTCCGTTTTGAGCAGCCCCAGCATTTT
TRBJ2-2	TRBV10-1	.	13	.	CASSGGFTGELFF	TGCGCCAGCAGTGGTGGCTTCACCGGGGAGCTGTTTTTT
TRBJ2-7	TRBV19	TRBD2	14	.	CASSIRGSSDEQYF	TGTGCCAGTAGTATTCGCGGGAGTAGCGACGAGCAGTACTTC
TRBJ1-2	TRBV2	.	13	.	CASSEDPGLGYTF	TGTGCCAGCAGTGAGGACCCTGGGCTCGGCTACACCTTC
TRBJ1-5	TRBV12-3/TRBV12-4	.	14	few	CASSLGAGVQPQHF	TGTGCCAGCAGTTTAGGGGCGGGTGTTCAGCCCCAGCATTTT
TRBJ1-1	TRBV20-1	.	14	.	CSASKLQANTEAFF	TGCAGTGCTAGTAAATTACAGGCTAACACTGAAGCTTTCTTT
TRBJ2-5	TRBV2	TRBD1	16	.	CASSEGTGGSQETQYF	TGTGCCAGCAGTGAAGGGACAGGGGGCTCTCAAGAGACCCAGTACTTC